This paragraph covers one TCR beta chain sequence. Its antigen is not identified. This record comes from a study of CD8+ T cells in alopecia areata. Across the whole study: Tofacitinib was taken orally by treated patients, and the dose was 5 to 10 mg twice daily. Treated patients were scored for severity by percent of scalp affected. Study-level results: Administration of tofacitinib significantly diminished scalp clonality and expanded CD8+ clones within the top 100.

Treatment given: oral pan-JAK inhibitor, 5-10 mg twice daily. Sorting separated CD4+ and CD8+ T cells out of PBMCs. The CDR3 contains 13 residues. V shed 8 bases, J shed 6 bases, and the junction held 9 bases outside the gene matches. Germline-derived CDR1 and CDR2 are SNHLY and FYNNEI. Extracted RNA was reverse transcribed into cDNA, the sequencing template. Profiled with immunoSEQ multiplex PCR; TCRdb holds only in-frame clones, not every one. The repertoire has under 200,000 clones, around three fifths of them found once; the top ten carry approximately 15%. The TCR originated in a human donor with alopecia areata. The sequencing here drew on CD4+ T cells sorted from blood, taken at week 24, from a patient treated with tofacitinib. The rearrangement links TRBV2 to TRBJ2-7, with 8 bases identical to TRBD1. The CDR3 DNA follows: TGTGCCAGCGGGGCAGGGGGCGTTGGCGAGCAGTACTTC. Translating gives CASGAGGVGEQYF. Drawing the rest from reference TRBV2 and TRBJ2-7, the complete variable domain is EPEVTQTPSHQVTQMGQEVILRCVPISNHLYFYWYRQILGQKVEFLVSFYNNEISEKSEIFDDQFSVERPDGSNFTLKIRSTKLEDSAMYFCASGAGGVGEQYFGPGTRLTVT.